The rows below give T cell receptor beta chains drawn from one sample of a study of blood T cell repertoires in COVID-19. Assay: immunoSEQ multiplex PCR; the TCRdb copy retains only in-frame clones and omits some. The repertoire includes some 150,000 clones, approximately 81% of them detected once, and approximately 0.99% sits in the top ten. The sample consisted of peripheral blood. Receptors originate from a man in his forties with acute or convalescent COVID-19. The CDR3 runs from the conserved cysteine through the conserved F or W. The order of the fields is clone size, D gene, V gene, J gene, CDR3 protein, CDR3 DNA. D genes are given only for firm matches. The size of a clone is reported for some rows only, either as once, few or many, or as a class for expanded clones.

>.|TRBD2|TRBV7-2|TRBJ2-2
CASSLMVAGNTGELFF
TGTGCCAGCAGCTTAATGGTAGCGGGGAACACCGGGGAGCTGTTTTTT
>.|TRBD2|TRBV7-8|TRBJ2-1
CASSPGTSGGYYNEQFF
TGTGCCAGCAGCCCCGGGACTAGCGGGGGCTATTACAATGAGCAGTTCTTC
>.|.|TRBV4-2|TRBJ2-1
CASSQPNNEQFF
TGTGCCAGCAGCCAACCTAACAATGAGCAGTTCTTC
>.|.|TRBV20-1|TRBJ2-1
CSARDPNEQFF
TGCAGTGCTAGAGATCCAAATGAGCAGTTCTTC
>.|.|TRBV6-5|TRBJ2-1
CASSFEAGSWMDEQFF
TGTGCCAGCAGTTTCGAAGCGGGTAGTTGGATGGATGAGCAGTTCTTC
>.|TRBD1|TRBV7-2|TRBJ2-5
CASSFVTGGQETQYF
TGTGCCAGCAGCTTTGTGACAGGGGGCCAAGAGACCCAGTACTTC
>once|TRBD1|TRBV3-1/TRBV3-2|TRBJ1-1
CASSPHRGKAFF
TGTGCCAGCAGCCCGCACAGGGGCAAAGCTTTCTTT
>.|.|TRBV18|TRBJ2-3
CASSPPGVTDTQYF
TGTGCCAGCTCACCACCAGGGGTCACAGATACGCAGTATTTT
>.|TRBD1|TRBV7-9|TRBJ1-6
CASSLEGTGNSPLHF
TGTGCCAGCAGCTTAGAAGGGACAGGGAATTCACCCCTCCACTTT
>.|.|TRBV19|TRBJ1-6
CASRGESYNSPLHF
TGTGCCAGTAGAGGGGAATCCTATAATTCACCCCTCCACTTT
>.|TRBD2|TRBV18|TRBJ2-7
CASSRTSGYYEQYF
TGTGCCAGCTCACGGACTAGCGGGTATTACGAGCAGTACTTC
>few|.|TRBV11-2|TRBJ1-6
CASSAGTGGPSYNSPLHF
TGTGCCAGCAGCGCCGGGACCGGGGGACCCTCCTATAATTCACCCCTCCACTTT
>.|.|TRBV29-1|TRBJ1-1
CSVLGSAINTEAFF
TGCAGCGTTCTAGGCTCAGCGATAAACACTGAAGCTTTCTTT
>.|.|TRBV10-3|TRBJ2-7
CAISDTARDGKQYF
TGTGCCATCAGCGACACGGCTCGGGATGGGAAGCAGTACTTC
>.|TRBD1|TRBV14|TRBJ1-1
CASSQDQDRGLGAFF
TGTGCCAGCAGCCAAGATCAGGACAGGGGGCTGGGAGCTTTCTTT
>.|.|TRBV30|TRBJ2-1
CAWSVSGNEQFF
TGTGCCTGGAGTGTATCAGGGAATGAGCAGTTCTTC
>.|.|TRBV7-2|TRBJ2-7
CASSLKLSYEQYF
TGTGCCAGCAGCCTCAAACTTTCCTACGAGCAGTACTTC
>.|TRBD1|TRBV9|TRBJ2-5
CASSPAWDRGHETQYF
TGTGCCAGCAGCCCTGCCTGGGACAGGGGGCACGAGACCCAGTACTTC
>.|.|TRBV4-1|TRBJ2-1
CASSRGMGQTISYNEQFF
TGCGCCAGCAGTCGCGGGATGGGACAGACGATCTCCTACAATGAGCAGTTCTTC
>.|.|TRBV19|TRBJ1-2
CASGLGGGNYGYTF
TGTGCCAGCGGCTTGGGAGGAGGTAACTATGGCTACACCTTC
>.|TRBD1|TRBV16|TRBJ1-2
CASSQRQGDYGYTF
TGTGCCAGCAGCCAACGACAGGGGGATTATGGCTACACCTTC
>once|TRBD1|TRBV2|TRBJ2-7
CASSKGTGGYEQYF
TGTGCCAGCAGCAAAGGGACAGGGGGCTACGAGCAGTACTTC
>.|.|TRBV3-1/TRBV3-2|TRBJ1-2
CASSQEEGQYYGYTF
TGTGCCAGCAGCCAAGAGGAAGGACAGTACTATGGCTACACCTTC
>.|TRBD1|TRBV5-6|TRBJ2-3
CASSLDRGKQDTQYF
TGTGCCAGCAGCTTGGACAGGGGAAAGCAAGATACGCAGTATTTT
>.|.|TRBV9|TRBJ2-1
CASSVGRQNEQFF
TGTGCCAGCAGCGTGGGCAGACAAAATGAGCAGTTCTTC
>.|TRBD2|TRBV7-3|TRBJ2-5
CASSFSAGGVETQYF
TGTGCCAGCAGCTTTTCCGCGGGGGGAGTAGAGACCCAGTACTTC
>.|.|TRBV30|TRBJ1-1
CAWRPVNRAPNTEAFF
TGTGCCTGGAGGCCTGTGAACAGGGCCCCGAACACTGAAGCTTTCTTT
>.|.|TRBV28|TRBJ1-1
CASTEQQTEAFF
TGTGCCAGCACCGAGCAACAGACTGAAGCTTTCTTT
>few|TRBD1|TRBV27|TRBJ2-5
CASSYLQGAQETQYF
TGTGCCAGCAGTTACCTACAGGGGGCCCAAGAGACCCAGTACTTC
>once|TRBD2|TRBV11-2|TRBJ2-3
CASSPGTSGGFNTDTQYF
TGTGCCAGCAGCCCTGGGACTAGCGGGGGGTTTAACACAGATACGCAGTATTTT
>.|.|TRBV30|TRBJ1-2
CAWKPGLGGPVYGYTF
TGTGCCTGGAAACCGGGACTCGGGGGGCCGGTCTATGGCTACACCTTC
>once|.|TRBV3-1/TRBV3-2|TRBJ2-5
CASSHTRTAEETQYF
TGTGCCAGCAGCCACACTAGGACAGCAGAAGAGACCCAGTACTTC
>.|TRBD1|TRBV29-1|TRBJ1-2
CSVLTGGTDIYGYTF
TGCAGCGTCCTGACGGGCGGGACAGACATTTATGGCTACACCTTC
>.|.|TRBV14|TRBJ2-7
CASSQARDNYEQYF
TGTGCCAGCAGCCAAGCCCGGGACAACTACGAGCAGTACTTC
>.|.|TRBV5-1|TRBJ2-2
CASSLASAGELFF
TGCGCCAGCAGCCTCGCTAGCGCCGGGGAGCTGTTTTTT
>few|TRBD1|TRBV30|TRBJ1-3
CAWTIKDRAKGNTIYF
TGTGCCTGGACTATTAAGGACAGGGCGAAAGGAAACACCATATATTTT
>.|.|TRBV5-1|TRBJ2-7
CASSLGDSPYEQYF
TGCGCCAGCAGCTTAGGTGACAGCCCCTACGAGCAGTACTTC
>.|TRBD1|TRBV27|TRBJ2-1
CASRGRWTGNNEQFF
TGTGCCAGCAGGGGCCGGTGGACAGGGAACAATGAGCAGTTCTTC
>once|TRBD1|TRBV3-1/TRBV3-2|TRBJ1-2
CASSHLIGGKGYTF
TGTGCCAGCAGCCATTTGATAGGGGGCAAAGGCTACACCTTC
>.|.|TRBV24-1|TRBJ1-1
CATSDNRGTEAFF
TGTGCCACCAGTGATAACCGGGGGACTGAAGCTTTCTTT
>.|TRBD1|TRBV15|TRBJ1-4
CATSRDPGQRGEKLFF
TGTGCCACCAGCAGGGATCCGGGACAGAGGGGTGAAAAACTGTTTTTT